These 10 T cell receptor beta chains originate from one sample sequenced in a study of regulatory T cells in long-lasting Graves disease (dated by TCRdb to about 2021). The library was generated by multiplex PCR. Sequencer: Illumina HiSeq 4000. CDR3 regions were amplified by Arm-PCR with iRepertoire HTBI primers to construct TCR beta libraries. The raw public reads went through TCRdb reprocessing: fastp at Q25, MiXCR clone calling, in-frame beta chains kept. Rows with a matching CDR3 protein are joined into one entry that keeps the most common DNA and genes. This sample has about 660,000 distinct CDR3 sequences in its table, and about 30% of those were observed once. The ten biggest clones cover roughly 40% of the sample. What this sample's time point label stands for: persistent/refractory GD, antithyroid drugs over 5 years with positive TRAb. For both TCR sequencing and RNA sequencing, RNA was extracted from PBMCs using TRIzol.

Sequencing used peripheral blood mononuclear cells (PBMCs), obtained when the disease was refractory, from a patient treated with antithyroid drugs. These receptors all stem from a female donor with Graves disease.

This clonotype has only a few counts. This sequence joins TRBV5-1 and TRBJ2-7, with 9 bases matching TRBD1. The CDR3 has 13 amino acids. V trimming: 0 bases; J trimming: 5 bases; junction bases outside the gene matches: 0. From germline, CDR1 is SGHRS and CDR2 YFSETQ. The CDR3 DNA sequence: TGCGCCAGCAGCTTGGGGGACAGGGACGAGCAGTACTTC. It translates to CASSLGDRDEQYF.

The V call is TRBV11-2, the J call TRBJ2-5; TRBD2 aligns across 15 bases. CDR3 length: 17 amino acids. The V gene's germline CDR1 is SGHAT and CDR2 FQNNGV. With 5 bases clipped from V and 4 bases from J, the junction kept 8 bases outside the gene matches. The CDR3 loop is CASSPGLAGGWAETQYF. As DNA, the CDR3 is TGTGCCAGCAGCCCGGGACTAGCGGGAGGTTGGGCAGAGACCCAGTACTTC. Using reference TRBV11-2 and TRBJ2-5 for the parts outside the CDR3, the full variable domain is EAGVAQSPRYKIIEKRQSVAFWCNPISGHATLYWYQQILGQGPKLLIQFQNNGVVDDSQLPKDRFSAERLKGVDSTLKIQPAKLEDSAVYLCASSPGLAGGWAETQYFGPGTRLLVL.

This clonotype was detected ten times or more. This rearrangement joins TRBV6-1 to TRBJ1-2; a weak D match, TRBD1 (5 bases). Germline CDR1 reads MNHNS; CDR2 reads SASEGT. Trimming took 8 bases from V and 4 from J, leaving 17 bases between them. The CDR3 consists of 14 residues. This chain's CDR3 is CASRAGPSSYGYTF. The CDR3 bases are TGTGCCAGCCGGGCGGGGCCCAGCAGCTATGGCTACACCTTC.

CDR3 DNA sequence: TGTGCCAGCAGGAGGAGGACAGAGTCCTACGAGCAGTACTTC. Translated: CASRRRTESYEQYF. This chain joins TRBV6-1 and TRBJ2-7; D might be TRBD1 (6 bases). The germline V and J ends were trimmed by 6 bases and 1 base, with 13 bases remaining between them. Germline V gives CDR1 MNHNS, CDR2 SASEGT. This CDR3 spans 14 amino acids.

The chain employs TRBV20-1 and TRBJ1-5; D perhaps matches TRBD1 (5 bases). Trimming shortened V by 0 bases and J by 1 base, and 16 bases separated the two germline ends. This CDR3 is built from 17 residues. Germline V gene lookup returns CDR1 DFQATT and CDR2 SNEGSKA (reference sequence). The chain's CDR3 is CSARDSSRAGSNQPQHF. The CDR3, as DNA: TGCAGTGCTAGAGATTCATCCAGGGCGGGGAGCAATCAGCCCCAGCATTTT.

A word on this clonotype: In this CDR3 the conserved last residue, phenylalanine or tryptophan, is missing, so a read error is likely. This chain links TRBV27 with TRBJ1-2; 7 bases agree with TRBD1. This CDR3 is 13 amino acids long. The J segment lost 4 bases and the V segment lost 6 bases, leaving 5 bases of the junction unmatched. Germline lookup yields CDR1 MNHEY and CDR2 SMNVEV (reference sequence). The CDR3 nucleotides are TGTGCCAGCAGACCTACAGGGGCCTATGGCTACACCTCC. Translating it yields CASRPTGAYGYTS.

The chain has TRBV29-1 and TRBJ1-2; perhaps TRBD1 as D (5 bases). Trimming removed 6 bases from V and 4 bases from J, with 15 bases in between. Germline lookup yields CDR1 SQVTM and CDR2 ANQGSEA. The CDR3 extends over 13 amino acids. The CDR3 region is CSVDVIGGYGYTF. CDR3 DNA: TGCAGCGTGGACGTTATCGGGGGCTATGGCTACACCTTC.

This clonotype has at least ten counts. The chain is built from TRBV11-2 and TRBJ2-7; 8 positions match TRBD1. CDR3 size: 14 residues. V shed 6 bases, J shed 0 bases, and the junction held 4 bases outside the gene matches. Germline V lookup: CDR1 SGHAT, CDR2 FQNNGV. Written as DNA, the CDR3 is TGTGCCAGCAGTCCCGGGACAGGCTCCTACGAGCAGTACTTC. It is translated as CASSPGTGSYEQYF.

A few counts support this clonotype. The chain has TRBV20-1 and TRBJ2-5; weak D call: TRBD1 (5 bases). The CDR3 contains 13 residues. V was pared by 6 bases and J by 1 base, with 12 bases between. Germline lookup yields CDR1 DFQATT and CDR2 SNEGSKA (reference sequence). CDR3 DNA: TGCAGTGCGGAAGCAGGGTTCCAAGAGACCCAGTACTTC. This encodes CSAEAGFQETQYF.

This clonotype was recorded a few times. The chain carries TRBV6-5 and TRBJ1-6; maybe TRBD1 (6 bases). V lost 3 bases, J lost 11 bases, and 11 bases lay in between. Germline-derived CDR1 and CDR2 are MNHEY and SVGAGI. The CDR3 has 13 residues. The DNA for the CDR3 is TGTGCCAGCAGTTATGGGGACAACGCACCCCTCCACTTT. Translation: CASSYGDNAPLHF.